The T cell receptor (beta chain) described here comes from a study of vaccination and CD4 T cells after COVID-19. About the research overall: Overlapping SARS-CoV-2, HCoV-NL63, HCoV-OC43 and HCoV-229E spike peptides were used to stimulate cells.

CDR1 is SGHVS and CDR2 is FQNEAQ in the germline V gene. The CDR3 runs to 14 residues. Trimming took off 5 bases at V and 3 bases at J, with 14 bases between the two ends. With respect to this clonotype: What it binds is unknown.

The Oncomine TCR Beta short-read assay generated sequence data from the DNA of cultured CD4+ T cells. TCRdb used MiXCR to reprocess the PCR reads, holding one entry per CDR3 protein. Of 7,000 or so distinct CDR3 sequences in the sample, over 40% were seen once. Regarding treatment: roughly 10-day PBMC culture with coronavirus spike peptide pools or control peptides (ViraFEST assay). The unexposed donor provided CD4+ T cells, which were taken before the COVID-19 pandemic (2011-2018). Sequencing was performed on CD4+ T cells from blood, cultured in vitro. This TCR came from a human donor in good health. The chain employs TRBV7-8 and TRBJ2-7; D is unclear. The CDR3 loop is CASSRRVGFYEQYF. DNA of the CDR3: TGTGCCAGCAGCCGCCGTGTGGGGTTCTACGAGCAGTACTTC.